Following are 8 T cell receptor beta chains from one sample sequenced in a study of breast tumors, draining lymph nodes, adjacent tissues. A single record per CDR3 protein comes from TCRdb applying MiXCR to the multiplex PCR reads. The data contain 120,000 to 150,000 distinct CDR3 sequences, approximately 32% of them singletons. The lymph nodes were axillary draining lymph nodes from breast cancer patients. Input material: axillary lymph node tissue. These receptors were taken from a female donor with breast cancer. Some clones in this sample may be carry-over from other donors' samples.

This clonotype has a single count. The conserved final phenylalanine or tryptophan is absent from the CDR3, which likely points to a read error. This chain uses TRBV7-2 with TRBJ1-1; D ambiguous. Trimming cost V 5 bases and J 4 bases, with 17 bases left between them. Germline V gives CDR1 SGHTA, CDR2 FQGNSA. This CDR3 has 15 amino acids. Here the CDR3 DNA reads TGTGCCAGCAGCCCCCGACATCATCCCCTCACTGAAGCTTTCTTG. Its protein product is CASSPRHHPLTEAFL.

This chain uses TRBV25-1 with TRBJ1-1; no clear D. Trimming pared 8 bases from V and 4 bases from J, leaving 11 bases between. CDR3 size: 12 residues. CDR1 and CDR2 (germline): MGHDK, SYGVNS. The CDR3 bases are TGTGCCAGCGGTTCGTCAGCCACTGAAGCTTTCTTT. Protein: CASGSSATEAFF.

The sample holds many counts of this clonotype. The CDR3 protein is CSAREGEGANQPQHF. DNA of the CDR3: TGCAGTGCTAGAGAAGGGGAGGGAGCCAATCAGCCCCAGCATTTT. The chain couples TRBV20-1 to TRBJ1-5, with D possibly matching TRBD1 (5 bases). V lost 0 bases, J lost 3 bases, and 12 bases lay in between. Germline V gives CDR1 DFQATT, CDR2 SNEGSKA (reference sequence). The CDR3 has 15 amino acids.

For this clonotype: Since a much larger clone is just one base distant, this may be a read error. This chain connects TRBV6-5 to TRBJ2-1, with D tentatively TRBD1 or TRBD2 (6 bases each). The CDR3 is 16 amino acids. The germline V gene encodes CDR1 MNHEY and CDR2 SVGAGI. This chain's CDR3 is CASGYPGGGGPGEQFF. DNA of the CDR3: TGTGCCAGCGGTTACCCTGGAGGTGGGGGGCCGGGTGAGCAGTTCTTC.

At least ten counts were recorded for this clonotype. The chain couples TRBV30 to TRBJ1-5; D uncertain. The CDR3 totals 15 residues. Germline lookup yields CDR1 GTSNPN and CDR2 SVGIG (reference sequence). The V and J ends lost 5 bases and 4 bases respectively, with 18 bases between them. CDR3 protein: CAWGGGSTRNQPQHF. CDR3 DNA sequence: TGTGCCTGGGGAGGCGGGAGCACAAGAAATCAGCCCCAGCATTTT.

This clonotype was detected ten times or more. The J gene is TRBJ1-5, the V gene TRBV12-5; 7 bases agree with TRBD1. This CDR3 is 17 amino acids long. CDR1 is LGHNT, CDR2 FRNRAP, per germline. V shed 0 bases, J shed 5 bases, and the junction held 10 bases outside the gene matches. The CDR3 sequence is CASGLVRLGGADQPQHF. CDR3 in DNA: TGTGCTAGTGGTTTGGTACGTCTAGGGGGCGCAGATCAGCCCCAGCATTTT.

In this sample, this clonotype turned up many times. Here the CDR3 reads CASSSSGSRGTDTQYF. In DNA, the CDR3 is TGTGCCAGCAGCTCCTCGGGTAGTCGGGGCACAGATACGCAGTATTTT. The rearrangement uses TRBV7-2 and TRBJ2-3; the D is unclear. This CDR3 is built from 16 residues. Trimming took 4 bases from V and 1 from J, leaving 15 bases between them. Germline V gene data show CDR1 as SGHTA and CDR2 as FQGNSA.

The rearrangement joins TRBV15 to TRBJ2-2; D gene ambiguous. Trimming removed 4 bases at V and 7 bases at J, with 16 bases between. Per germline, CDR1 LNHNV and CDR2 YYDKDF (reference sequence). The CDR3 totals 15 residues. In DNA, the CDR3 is TGTGCCACCAGCAAAGAGTTAAGGGTCGACGGGGAGCTGTTTTTT. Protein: CATSKELRVDGELFF.